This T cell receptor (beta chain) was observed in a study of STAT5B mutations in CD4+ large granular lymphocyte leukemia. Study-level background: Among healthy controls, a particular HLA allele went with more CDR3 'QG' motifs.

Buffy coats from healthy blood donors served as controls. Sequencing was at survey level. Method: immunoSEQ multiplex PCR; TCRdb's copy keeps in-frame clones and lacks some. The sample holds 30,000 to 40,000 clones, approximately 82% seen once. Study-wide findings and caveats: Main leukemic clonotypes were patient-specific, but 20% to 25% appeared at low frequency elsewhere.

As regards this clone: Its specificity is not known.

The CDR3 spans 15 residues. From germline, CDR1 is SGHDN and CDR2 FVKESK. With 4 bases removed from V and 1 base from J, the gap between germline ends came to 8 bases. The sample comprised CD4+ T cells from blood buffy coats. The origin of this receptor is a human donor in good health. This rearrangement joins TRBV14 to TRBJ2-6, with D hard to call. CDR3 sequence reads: CASSRELSGANVLTF. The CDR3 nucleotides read TGTGCCAGCAGCCGAGAGCTGTCTGGGGCCAACGTCCTGACTTTC.